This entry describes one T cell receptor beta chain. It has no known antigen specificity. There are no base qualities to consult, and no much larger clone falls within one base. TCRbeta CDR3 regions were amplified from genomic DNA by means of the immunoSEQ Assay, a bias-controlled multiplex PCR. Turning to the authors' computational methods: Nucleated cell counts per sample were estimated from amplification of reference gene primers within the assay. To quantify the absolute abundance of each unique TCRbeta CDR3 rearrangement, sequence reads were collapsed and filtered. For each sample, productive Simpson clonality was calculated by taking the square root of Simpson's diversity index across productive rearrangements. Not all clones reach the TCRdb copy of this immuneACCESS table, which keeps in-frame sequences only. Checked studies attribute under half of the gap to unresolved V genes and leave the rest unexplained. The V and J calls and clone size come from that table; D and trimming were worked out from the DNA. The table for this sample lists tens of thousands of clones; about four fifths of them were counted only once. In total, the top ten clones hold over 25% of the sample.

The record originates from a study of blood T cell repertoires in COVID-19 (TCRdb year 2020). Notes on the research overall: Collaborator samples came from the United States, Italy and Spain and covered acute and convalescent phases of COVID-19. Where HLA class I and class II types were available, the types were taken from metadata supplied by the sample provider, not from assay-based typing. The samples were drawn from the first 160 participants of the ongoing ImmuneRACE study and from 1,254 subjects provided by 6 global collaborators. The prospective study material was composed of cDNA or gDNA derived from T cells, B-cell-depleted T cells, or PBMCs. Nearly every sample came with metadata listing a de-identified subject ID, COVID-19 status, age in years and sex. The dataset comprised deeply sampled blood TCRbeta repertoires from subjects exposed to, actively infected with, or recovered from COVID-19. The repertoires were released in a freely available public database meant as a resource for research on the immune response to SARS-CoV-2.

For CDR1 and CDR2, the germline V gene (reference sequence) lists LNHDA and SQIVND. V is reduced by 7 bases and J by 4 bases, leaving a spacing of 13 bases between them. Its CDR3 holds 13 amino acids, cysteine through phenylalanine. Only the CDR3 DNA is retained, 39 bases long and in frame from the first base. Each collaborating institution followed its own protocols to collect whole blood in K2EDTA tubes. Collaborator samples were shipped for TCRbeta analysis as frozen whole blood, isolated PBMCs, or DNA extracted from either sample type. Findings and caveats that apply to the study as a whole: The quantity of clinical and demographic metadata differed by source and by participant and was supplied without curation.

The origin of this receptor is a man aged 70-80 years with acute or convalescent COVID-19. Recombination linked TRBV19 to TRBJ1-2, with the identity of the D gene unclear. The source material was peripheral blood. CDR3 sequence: CASTSHGSYGYTF. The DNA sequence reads TGTGCCAGTACCTCCCACGGTTCCTATGGCTACACCTTC.